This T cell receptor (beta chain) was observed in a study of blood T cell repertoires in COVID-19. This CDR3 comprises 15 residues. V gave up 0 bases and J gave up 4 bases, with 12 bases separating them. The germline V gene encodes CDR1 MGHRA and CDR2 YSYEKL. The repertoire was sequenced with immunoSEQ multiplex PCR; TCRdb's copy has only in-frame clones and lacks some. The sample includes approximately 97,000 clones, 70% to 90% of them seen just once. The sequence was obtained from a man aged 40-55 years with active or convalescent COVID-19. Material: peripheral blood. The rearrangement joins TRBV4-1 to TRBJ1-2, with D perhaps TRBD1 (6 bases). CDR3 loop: CASSQESGQFYGYTF. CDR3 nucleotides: TGCGCCAGCAGCCAAGAAAGTGGACAGTTCTATGGCTACACCTTC.